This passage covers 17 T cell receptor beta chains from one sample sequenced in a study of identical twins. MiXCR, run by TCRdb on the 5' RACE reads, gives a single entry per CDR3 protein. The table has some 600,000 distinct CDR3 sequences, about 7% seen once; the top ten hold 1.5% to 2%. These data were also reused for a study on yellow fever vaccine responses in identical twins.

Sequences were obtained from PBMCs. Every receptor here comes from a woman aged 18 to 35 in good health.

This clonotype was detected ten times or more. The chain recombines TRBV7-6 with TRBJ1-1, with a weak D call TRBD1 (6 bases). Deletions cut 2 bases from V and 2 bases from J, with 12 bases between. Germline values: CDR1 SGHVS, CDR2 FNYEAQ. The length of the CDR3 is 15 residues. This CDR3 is CASSLSLDRNTEAFF. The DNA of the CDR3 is TGTGCCAGCAGCTTATCATTGGACAGAAACACTGAAGCTTTCTTT.

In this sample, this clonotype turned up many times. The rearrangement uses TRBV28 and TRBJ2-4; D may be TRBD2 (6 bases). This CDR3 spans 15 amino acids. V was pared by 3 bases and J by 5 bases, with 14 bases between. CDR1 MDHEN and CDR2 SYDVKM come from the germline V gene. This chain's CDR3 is CASSLGGGYENIQYF. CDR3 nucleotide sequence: TGTGCCAGCAGTTTGGGTGGGGGGTACGAAAACATTCAGTACTTC.

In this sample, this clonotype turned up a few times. CDR3 protein: CASSNALSGNEKLFF. CDR3 nucleotides: TGTGCCAGCAGTAATGCCCTGTCTGGGAATGAAAAACTGTTTTTT. V gene TRBV6-1 combines with J gene TRBJ1-4; D gene ambiguous. Trimming took off 5 bases at V and 5 bases at J, with 15 bases between the two ends. The CDR3 covers 15 residues. Germline CDR1 reads MNHNS; CDR2 reads SASEGT.

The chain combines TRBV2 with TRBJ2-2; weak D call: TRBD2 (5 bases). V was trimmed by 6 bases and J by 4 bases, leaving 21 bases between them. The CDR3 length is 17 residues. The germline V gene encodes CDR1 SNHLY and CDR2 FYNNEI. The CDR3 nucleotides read TGTGCCAGCAGCCTTTTACTAGAGAGCGCGTCCACCGGGGAGCTGTTTTTT. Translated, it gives CASSLLLESASTGELFF.

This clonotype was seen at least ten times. The DNA for the CDR3 is TGTGCCAGCAGCCAAGACGGGACTAGCGGGAGTAGCTACAATGAGCAGTTCTTC. Residues: CASSQDGTSGSSYNEQFF. The chain recombines TRBV3-1 with TRBJ2-1; 14 bases agree with TRBD2. Germline V CDR1 and CDR2: LGHDT, YNNKEL (reference sequence). Trimming removed 0 bases from V and 3 bases from J; junction bases left unmatched: 4. The length of the CDR3 is 18 residues.

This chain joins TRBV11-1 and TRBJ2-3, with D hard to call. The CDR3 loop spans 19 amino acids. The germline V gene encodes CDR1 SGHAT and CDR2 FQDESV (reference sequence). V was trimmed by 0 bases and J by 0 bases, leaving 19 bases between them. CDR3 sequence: CASSLAGFLDTQSTDTQYF. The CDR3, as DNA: TGTGCCAGCAGCTTAGCCGGTTTTCTCGACACCCAAAGCACAGATACGCAGTATTTT.

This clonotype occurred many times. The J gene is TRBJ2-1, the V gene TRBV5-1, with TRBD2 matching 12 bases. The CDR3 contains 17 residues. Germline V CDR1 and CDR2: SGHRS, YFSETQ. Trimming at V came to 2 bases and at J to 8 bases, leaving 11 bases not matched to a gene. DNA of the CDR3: TGCGCCAGCAGCTTCTCGGGGCTAGCGGGAGGGGTGGATGAGCAGTTCTTC. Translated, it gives CASSFSGLAGGVDEQFF.

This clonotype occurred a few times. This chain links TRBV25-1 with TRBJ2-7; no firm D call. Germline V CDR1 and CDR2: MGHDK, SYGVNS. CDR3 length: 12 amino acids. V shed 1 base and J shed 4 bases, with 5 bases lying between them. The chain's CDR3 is CASSESPYEQYF. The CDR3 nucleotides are TGTGCCAGCAGTGAATCCCCATACGAGCAGTACTTC.

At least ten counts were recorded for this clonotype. The CDR3 region has the DNA TGTGCCAGCAGCTTAGACAGGGTCAATGGCTACACCTTC. This codes for CASSLDRVNGYTF. The chain combines TRBV7-2 with TRBJ1-2; D may be TRBD1 (6 bases). The CDR3 contains 13 residues. Germline-derived CDR1 and CDR2 are SGHTA and FQGNSA. The V end was cut by 1 base, the J end by 6 bases, with 9 bases between.

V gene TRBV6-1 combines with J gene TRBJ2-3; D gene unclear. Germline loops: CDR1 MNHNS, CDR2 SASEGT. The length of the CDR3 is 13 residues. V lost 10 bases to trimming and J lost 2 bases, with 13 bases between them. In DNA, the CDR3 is TGTGCCACCAGAAAGAAACCCACAGATACGCAGTATTTT. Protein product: CATRKKPTDTQYF.

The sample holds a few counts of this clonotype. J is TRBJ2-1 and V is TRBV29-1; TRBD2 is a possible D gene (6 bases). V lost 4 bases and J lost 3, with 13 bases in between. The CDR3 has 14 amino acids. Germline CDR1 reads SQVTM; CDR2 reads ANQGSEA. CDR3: CSVAFTGDYNEQFF. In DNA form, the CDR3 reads TGCAGCGTTGCCTTCACGGGAGACTACAATGAGCAGTTCTTC.

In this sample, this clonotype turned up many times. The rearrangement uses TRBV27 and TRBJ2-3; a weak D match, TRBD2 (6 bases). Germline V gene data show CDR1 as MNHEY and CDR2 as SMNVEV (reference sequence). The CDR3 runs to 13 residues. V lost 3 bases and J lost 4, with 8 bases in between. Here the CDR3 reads CASSFGDSDTQYF. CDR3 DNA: TGTGCCAGCAGTTTCGGGGACTCAGATACGCAGTATTTT.

CDR3 sequence reads: CAISRDSRETQYF. CDR3 bases: TGTGCCATCAGTAGGGACAGTAGGGAGACCCAGTACTTC. This chain connects TRBV10-3 to TRBJ2-5, with 7 bases matching TRBD1. The V gene's germline CDR1 is ENHRY and CDR2 SYGVKD. Trimming removed 5 bases from V and 5 bases from J; junction bases left unmatched: 5. This CDR3 has 13 residues.

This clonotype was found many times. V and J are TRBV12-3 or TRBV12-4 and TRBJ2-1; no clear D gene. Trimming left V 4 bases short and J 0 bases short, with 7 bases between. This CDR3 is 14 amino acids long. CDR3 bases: TGTGCCAGCAGTTCAACCCGCTCCTACAATGAGCAGTTCTTC. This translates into CASSSTRSYNEQFF.

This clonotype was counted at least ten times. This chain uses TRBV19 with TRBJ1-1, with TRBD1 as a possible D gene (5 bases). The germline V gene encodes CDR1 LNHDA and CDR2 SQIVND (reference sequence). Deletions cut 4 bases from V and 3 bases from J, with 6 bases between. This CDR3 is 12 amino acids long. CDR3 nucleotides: TGTGCCAGTAGTACAGGGTACACTGAAGCTTTCTTT. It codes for CASSTGYTEAFF.

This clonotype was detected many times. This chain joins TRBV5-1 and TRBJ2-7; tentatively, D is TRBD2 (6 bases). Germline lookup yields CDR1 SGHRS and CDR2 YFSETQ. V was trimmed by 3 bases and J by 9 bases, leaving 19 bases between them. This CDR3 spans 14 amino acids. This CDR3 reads CASSSGLTYEGQYF. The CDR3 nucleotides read TGCGCCAGCAGCTCGGGACTGACCTACGAGGGGCAGTACTTC.

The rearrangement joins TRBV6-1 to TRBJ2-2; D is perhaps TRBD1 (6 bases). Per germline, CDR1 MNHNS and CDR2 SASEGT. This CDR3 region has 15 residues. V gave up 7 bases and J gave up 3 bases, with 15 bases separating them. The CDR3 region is CASTTGMLDTGELFF. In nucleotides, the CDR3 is TGTGCCAGCACCACAGGGATGTTGGACACCGGGGAGCTGTTTTTT.